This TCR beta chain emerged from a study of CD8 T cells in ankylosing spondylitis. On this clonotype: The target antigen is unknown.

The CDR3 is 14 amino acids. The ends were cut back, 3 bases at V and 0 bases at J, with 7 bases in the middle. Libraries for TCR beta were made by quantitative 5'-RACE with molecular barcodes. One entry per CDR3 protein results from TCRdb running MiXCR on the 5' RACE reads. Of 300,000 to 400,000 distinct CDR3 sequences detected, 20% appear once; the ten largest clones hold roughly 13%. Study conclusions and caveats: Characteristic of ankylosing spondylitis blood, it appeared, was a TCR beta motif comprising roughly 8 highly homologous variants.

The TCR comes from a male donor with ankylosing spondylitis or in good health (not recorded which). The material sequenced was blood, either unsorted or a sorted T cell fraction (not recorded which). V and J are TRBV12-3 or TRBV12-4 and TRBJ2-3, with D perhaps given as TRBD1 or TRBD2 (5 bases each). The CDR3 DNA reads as TGTGCCAGCAGTTTGGGACGTAGCACAGATACGCAGTATTTT. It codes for CASSLGRSTDTQYF.